The T cell receptor (beta chain) under discussion was sequenced for a study of technical replicates of blood from a handful of donors. This table comes from immunoSEQ multiplex PCR, and its TCRdb copy is limited to in-frame clones, with some not included. The sample lists 66,000 or so clones; roughly 90% were seen once. The V and J ends lost 0 bases and 2 bases, in that order; junction bases with no gene match: 1. Germline values: CDR1 MNHEY, CDR2 SVGAGI. There are 15 residues in the CDR3. Sequencing was carried out using PBMCs. This receptor was identified in a human donor in good health. Some clones in this sample may be carry-over from other donors' samples. The rearrangement uses TRBV6-5 and TRBJ2-3, with 8 bases lining up with TRBD2. Written as DNA, the CDR3 is TGTGCCAGCAGTTACTCGCGGGGGGTCACAGATACGCAGTATTTT. This translates into CASSYSRGVTDTQYF.